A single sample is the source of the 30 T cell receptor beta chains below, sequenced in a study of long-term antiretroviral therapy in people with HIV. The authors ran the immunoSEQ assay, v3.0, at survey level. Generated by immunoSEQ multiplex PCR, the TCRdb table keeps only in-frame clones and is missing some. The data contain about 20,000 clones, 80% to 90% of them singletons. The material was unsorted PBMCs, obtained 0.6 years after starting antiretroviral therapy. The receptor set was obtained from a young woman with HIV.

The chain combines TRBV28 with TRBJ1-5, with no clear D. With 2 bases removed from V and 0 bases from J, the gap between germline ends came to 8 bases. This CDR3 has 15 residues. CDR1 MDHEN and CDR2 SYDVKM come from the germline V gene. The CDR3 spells CASSLIFASNQPQHF. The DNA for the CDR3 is TGTGCCAGCAGTTTAATTTTCGCTAGCAATCAGCCCCAGCATTTT.

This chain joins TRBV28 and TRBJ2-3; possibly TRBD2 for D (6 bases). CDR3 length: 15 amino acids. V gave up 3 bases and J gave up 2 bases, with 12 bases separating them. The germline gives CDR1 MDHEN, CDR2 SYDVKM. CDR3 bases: TGTGCCAGCAGTTTTAGCGGACATATCACAGATACGCAGTATTTT. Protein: CASSFSGHITDTQYF.

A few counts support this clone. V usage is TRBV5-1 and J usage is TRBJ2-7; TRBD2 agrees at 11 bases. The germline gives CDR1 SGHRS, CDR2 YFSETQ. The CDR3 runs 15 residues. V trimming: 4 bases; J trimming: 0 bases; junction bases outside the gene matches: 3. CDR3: CASSATSGSSYEQYF. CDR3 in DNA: TGCGCCAGCAGCGCCACTAGCGGGAGCTCCTACGAGCAGTACTTC.

Written as DNA, the CDR3 is TGTGCCAGCTCACAACCGGGACAGGGGGTCTACGAGCAGTACTTC. Amino acids: CASSQPGQGVYEQYF. The chain joins TRBV18 to TRBJ2-7; 11 nucleotides match TRBD1. The CDR3 runs 15 residues. In germline, CDR1 is KGHSH, CDR2 LQKENI. J gave up 3 bases and V 4 bases, and 5 bases lay outside the gene matches.

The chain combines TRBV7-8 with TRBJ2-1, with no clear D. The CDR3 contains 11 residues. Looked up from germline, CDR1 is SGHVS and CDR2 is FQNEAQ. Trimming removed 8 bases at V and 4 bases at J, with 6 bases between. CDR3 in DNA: TGTGCCAGCCGAGTTTACAATGAGCAGTTCTTC. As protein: CASRVYNEQFF.

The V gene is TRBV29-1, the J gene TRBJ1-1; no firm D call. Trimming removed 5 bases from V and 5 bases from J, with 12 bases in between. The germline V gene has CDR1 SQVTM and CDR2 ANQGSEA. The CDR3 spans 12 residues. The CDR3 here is CSVIPRGTEAFF. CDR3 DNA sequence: TGCAGCGTTATCCCCCGGGGAACTGAAGCTTTCTTT.

CDR3 in DNA: TGTGCCAGCAGCAGGGACCAACAAGAGACCCAGTACTTC. Protein sequence: CASSRDQQETQYF. The rearrangement links TRBV7-2 to TRBJ2-5, with D tentatively TRBD1 or TRBD2 (5 bases each). Trimming shortened V by 5 bases and J by 2 bases, and 9 bases separated the two germline ends. Germline V gives CDR1 SGHTA, CDR2 FQGNSA. The CDR3 totals 13 residues.

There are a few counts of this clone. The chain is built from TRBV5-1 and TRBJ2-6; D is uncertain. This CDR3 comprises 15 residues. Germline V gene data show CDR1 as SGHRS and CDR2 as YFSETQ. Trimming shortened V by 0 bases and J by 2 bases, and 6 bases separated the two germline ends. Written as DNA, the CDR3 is TGCGCCAGCAGCTTGGAGGGTACTGGGGCCAACGTCCTGACTTTC. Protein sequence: CASSLEGTGANVLTF.

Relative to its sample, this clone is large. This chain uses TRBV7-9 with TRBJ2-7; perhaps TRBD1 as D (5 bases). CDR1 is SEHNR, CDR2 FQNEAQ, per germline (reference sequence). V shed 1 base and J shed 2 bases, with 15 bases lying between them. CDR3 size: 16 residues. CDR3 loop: CASSLENSPGPYEQYF. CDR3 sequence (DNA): TGTGCCAGCAGCTTAGAAAATTCTCCAGGGCCCTACGAGCAGTACTTC.

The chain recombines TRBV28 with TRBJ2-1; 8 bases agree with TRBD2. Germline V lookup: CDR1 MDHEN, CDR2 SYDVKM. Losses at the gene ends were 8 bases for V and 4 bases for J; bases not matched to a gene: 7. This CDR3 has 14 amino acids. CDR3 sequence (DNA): TGTGCCAGCCGAGCGGGAGCGGGATACAATGAGCAGTTCTTC. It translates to CASRAGAGYNEQFF.

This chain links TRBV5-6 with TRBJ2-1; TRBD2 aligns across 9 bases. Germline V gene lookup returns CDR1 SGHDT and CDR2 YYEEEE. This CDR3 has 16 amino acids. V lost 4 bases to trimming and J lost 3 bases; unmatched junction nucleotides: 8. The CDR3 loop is CASSPSGTSLYNEQFF. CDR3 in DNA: TGTGCCAGCAGCCCGTCCGGGACTAGCCTCTACAATGAGCAGTTCTTC.

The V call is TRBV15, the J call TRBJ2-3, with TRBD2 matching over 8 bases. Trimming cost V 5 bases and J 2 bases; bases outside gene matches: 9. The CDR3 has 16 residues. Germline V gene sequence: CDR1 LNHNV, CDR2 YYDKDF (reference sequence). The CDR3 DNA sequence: TGTGCCACCAGCCCCTTCGTAGCGGGGCTCACAGATACGCAGTATTTT. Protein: CATSPFVAGLTDTQYF.

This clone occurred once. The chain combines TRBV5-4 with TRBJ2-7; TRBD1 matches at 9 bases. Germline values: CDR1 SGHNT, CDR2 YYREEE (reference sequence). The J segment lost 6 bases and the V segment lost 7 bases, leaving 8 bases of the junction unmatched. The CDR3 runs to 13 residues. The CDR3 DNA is TGTGCCAGCGGTTGGACAGGGGCCCTCGAGCAGTACTTC. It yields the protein CASGWTGALEQYF.

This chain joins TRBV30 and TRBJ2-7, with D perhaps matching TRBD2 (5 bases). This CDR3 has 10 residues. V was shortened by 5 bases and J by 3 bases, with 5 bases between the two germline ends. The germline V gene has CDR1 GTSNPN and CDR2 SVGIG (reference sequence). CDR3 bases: TGTGCCTGGGGGAGCTACGAGCAGTACTTC. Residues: CAWGSYEQYF.

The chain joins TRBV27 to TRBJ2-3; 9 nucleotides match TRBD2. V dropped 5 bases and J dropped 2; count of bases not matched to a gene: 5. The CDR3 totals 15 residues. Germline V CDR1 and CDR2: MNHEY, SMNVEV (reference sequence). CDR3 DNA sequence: TGTGCCAGCAGTCTAGCGGGAACAACCACAGATACGCAGTATTTT. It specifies CASSLAGTTTDTQYF.

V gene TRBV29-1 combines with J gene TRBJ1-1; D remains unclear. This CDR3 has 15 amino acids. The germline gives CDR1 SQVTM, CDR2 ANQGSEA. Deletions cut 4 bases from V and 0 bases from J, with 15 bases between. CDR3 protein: CSVATSRTLNTEAFF. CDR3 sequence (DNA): TGCAGCGTTGCTACCTCCCGAACACTGAACACTGAAGCTTTCTTT.

Here the CDR3 DNA reads TGTGCCAGCATCCAAGCGGGAGGGCCCTACGAGCAGTACTTC. Amino acid sequence: CASIQAGGPYEQYF. The gene calls are TRBV11-2 and TRBJ2-7; 10 bases map to TRBD2. The V gene's germline CDR1 is SGHAT and CDR2 FQNNGV. V dropped 7 bases and J dropped 2; count of bases not matched to a gene: 5. The CDR3 extends over 14 amino acids. Looking up the rest from reference TRBV11-2 and TRBJ2-7 gives the full variable domain: EAGVAQSPRYKIIEKRQSVAFWCNPISGHATLYWYQQILGQGPKLLIQFQNNGVVDDSQLPKDRFSAERLKGVDSTLKIQPAKLEDSAVYLCASIQAGGPYEQYFGPGTRLTVT.

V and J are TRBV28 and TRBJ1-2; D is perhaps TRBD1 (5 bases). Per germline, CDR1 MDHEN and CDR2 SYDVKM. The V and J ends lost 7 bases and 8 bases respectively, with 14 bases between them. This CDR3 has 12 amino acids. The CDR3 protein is CASIQRGNGYTF. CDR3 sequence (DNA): TGTGCCAGCATCCAACGGGGGAACGGCTACACCTTC.

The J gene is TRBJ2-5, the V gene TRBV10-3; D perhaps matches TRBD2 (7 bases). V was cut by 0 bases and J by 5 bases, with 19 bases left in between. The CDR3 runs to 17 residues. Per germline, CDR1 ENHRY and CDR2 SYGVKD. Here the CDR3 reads CAISESKVRGAMETQYF. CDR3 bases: TGTGCCATCAGTGAGTCGAAGGTCCGGGGGGCCATGGAGACCCAGTACTTC.

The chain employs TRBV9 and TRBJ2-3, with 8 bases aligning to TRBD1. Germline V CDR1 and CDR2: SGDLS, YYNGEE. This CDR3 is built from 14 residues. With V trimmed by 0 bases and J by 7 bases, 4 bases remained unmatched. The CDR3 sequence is CASSVVQGENTQYF. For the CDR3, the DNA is TGTGCCAGCAGCGTAGTACAGGGGGAAAATACGCAGTATTTT.

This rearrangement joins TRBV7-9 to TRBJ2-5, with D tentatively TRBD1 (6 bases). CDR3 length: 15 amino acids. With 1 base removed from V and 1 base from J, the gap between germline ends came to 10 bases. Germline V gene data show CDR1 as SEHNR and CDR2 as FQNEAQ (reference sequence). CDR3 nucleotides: TGTGCCAGCAGCTTAGGCGACAGGAGCCAAGAGACCCAGTACTTC. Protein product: CASSLGDRSQETQYF.

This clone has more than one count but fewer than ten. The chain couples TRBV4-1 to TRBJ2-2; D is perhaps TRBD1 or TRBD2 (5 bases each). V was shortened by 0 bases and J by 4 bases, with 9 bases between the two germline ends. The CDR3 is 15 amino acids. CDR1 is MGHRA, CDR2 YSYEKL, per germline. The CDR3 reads CASSQDLGVTGELFF. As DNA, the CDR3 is TGCGCCAGCAGCCAAGATTTGGGGGTCACCGGGGAGCTGTTTTTT.

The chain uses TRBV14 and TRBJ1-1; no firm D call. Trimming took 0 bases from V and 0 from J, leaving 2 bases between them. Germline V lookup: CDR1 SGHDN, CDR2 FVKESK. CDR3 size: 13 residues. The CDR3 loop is CASSQDLNTEAFF. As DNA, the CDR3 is TGTGCCAGCAGCCAAGATCTGAACACTGAAGCTTTCTTT.

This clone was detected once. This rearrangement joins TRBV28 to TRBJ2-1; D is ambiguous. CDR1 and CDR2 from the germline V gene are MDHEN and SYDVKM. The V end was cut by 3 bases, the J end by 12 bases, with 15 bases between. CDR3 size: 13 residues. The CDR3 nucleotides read TGTGCCAGCAGTTTGTTTAGTGACGCTCGGCAGTTCTTC. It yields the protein CASSLFSDARQFF.

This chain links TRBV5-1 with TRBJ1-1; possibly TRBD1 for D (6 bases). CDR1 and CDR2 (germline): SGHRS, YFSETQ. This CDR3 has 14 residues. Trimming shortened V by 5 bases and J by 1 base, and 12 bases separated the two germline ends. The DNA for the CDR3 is TGCGCCAGCAGGACGGGGGGCGCGAACACTGAAGCTTTCTTT. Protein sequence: CASRTGGANTEAFF.

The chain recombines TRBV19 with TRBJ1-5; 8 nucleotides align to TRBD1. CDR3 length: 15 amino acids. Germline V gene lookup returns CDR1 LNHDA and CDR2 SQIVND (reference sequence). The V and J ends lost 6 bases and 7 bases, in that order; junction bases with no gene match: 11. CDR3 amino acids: CASSPLDRVDQPQHF. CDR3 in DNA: TGTGCCAGTAGCCCCCTGGACAGGGTGGACCAGCCCCAGCATTTT.

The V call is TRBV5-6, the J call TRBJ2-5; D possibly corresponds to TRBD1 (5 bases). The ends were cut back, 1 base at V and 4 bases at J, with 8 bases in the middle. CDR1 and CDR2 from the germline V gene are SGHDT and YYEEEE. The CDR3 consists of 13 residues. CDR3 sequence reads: CASSLFRGETQYF. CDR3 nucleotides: TGTGCCAGCAGCTTGTTTAGGGGAGAGACCCAGTACTTC.

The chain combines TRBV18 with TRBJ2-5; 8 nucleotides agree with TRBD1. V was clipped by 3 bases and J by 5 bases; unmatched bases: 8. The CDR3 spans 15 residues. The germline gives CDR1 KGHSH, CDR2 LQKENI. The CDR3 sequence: CASSPRTGSEETQYF. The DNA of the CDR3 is TGTGCCAGCTCACCCCGGACAGGGAGTGAGGAGACCCAGTACTTC.

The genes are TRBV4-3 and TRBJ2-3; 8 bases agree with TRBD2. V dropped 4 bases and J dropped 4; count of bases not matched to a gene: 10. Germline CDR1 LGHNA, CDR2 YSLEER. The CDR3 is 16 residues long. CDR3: CASSPDGTSDSDTQYF. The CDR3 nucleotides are TGCGCCAGCAGCCCAGACGGGACTAGTGATTCAGATACGCAGTATTTT.

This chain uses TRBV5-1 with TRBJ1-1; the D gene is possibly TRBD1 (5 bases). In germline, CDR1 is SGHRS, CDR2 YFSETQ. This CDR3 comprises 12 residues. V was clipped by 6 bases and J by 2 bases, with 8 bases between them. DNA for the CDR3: TGCGCCAGCATGGGGGGTAACACTGAAGCTTTCTTT. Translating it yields CASMGGNTEAFF. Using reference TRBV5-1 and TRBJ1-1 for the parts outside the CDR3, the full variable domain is KAGVTQTPRYLIKTRGQQVTLSCSPISGHRSVSWYQQTPGQGLQFLFEYFSETQRNKGNFPGRFSGRQFSNSRSEMNVSTLELGDSALYLCASMGGNTEAFFGQGTRLTVV.